The clone carrying this T cell receptor beta chain was found many times. These data belong to a study of CD8+CD57+ T cells in acquired aplastic anemia. Genomic DNA was employed as the template in profiling TCR beta VDJ and CDR3. MiXCR, applied by TCRdb to the reads, yields one record per CDR3 protein. The repertoire consists of about 170,000 distinct CDR3 sequences, with around 45% occurring once and the leading ten covering over 0.95%. The clonotype comes from a human donor in good health. Sequences were obtained from sorted CD4+, CD8+, or CD8+CD57+ T cells (not recorded which) from PBMCs.

This CDR3 is CASSTGTGVGEQFF. CDR3 DNA: TGTGCCAGTAGTACTGGGACAGGGGTGGGTGAGCAGTTCTTC. The chain combines TRBV19 with TRBJ2-1; 10 bases fit TRBD1. Unmatched junction bases numbered 6, after V lost 4 bases and J lost 9 bases. The CDR3 length is 14 residues. Germline V gene lookup returns CDR1 LNHDA and CDR2 SQIVND (reference sequence).